One sample yielded the 30 T cell receptor beta chains listed below, sequenced in a study of T cell responses to AZD1222 COVID-19 vaccine. Some clones are missing from TCRdb's copy, which holds only in-frame ones; the method was immunoSEQ multiplex PCR. The sample lists 90,000 to 150,000 clones; around nine tenths were seen once. The specimen comprised peripheral blood, sampled 28 days after the second AZD1222 dose. The receptors originated from an adult who received the AZD1222 COVID-19 vaccine.

The rearrangement links TRBV30 to TRBJ1-1; tentatively, D is TRBD1 (6 bases). V was clipped by 4 bases and J by 5 bases, with 14 bases between them. The CDR3 loop spans 13 amino acids. Germline loops: CDR1 GTSNPN, CDR2 SVGIG (reference sequence). DNA of the CDR3: TGTGCCTGGAATTTAGGGGGACGGACTGAAGCTTTCTTT. It codes for CAWNLGGRTEAFF.

The chain has TRBV2 and TRBJ1-3; D is uncertain. There are 15 residues in the CDR3. Germline V gene sequence: CDR1 SNHLY, CDR2 FYNNEI. V lost 1 base and J 3 bases, leaving 10 bases between the germline ends. The CDR3 DNA is TGTGCCAGCAGTGAAGAGGGAGGGTTTGGAAACACCATATATTTT. Encoded protein: CASSEEGGFGNTIYF. Full variable domain (remainder filled in from reference TRBV2 and TRBJ1-3): EPEVTQTPSHQVTQMGQEVILRCVPISNHLYFYWYRQILGQKVEFLVSFYNNEISEKSEIFDDQFSVERPDGSNFTLKIRSTKLEDSAMYFCASSEEGGFGNTIYFGEGSWLTVV.

The chain has TRBV12-3 or TRBV12-4 and TRBJ1-1; the D gene is possibly TRBD1 (5 bases). V was shortened by 6 bases and J by 12 bases, with 20 bases between the two germline ends. This CDR3 region has 13 residues. CDR3 bases: TGTGCCAGCAGAACCGGGGGTCGTGTCGATCCTTTCTTT. Its translation: CASRTGGRVDPFF.

The rearrangement joins TRBV7-2 to TRBJ1-6; possible D gene TRBD1, 5 bases. CDR3 length equals 15 residues. Germline V gene lookup returns CDR1 SGHTA and CDR2 FQGNSA. The germline V and J ends were trimmed by 4 bases and 0 bases, with 7 bases remaining between them. Here the CDR3 reads CASSSTGSYNSPLHF. CDR3 nucleotide sequence: TGTGCCAGCAGCTCAACAGGCTCCTATAATTCACCCCTCCACTTT.

The rearrangement joins TRBV27 to TRBJ2-1; D is ambiguous. The CDR3 totals 14 residues. Germline CDR1 and CDR2: MNHEY and SMNVEV (reference sequence). V lost 4 bases and J 2 bases, leaving 9 bases between the germline ends. The CDR3 DNA reads as TGTGCCAGCAGTTGGATAGGTACCTACAATGAGCAGTTCTTC. Its translation: CASSWIGTYNEQFF.

V usage is TRBV19 and J usage is TRBJ1-2, with D possibly matching TRBD1 (5 bases). Looked up from germline, CDR1 is LNHDA and CDR2 is SQIVND (reference sequence). The CDR3 has 11 residues. V dropped 6 bases and J dropped 10 bases, with 12 bases sitting between them. CDR3 sequence: CASRVQVLYTF. DNA of the CDR3: TGTGCCAGTAGGGTACAGGTTCTCTACACCTTC.

The rearrangement links TRBV7-6 to TRBJ2-7; 7 nucleotides agree with TRBD1. The CDR3 contains 14 residues. V shed 8 bases, J shed 4 bases, and the junction held 11 bases outside the gene matches. The germline gives CDR1 SGHVS, CDR2 FNYEAQ. The CDR3 loop reads CASAESDRLYEQYF. The CDR3 DNA reads as TGTGCCAGCGCCGAATCGGACAGGTTGTACGAGCAGTACTTC.

This clone has more than one count but fewer than ten. The J gene is TRBJ2-5, the V gene TRBV29-1; 9 bases match TRBD2. With 4 bases clipped from V and 9 bases from J, the junction kept 6 bases outside the gene matches. Germline lookup yields CDR1 SQVTM and CDR2 ANQGSEA. This CDR3 comprises 12 residues. The DNA for the CDR3 is TGCAGCGTTGTGCTAGCGGGATGGGCCCAGTACTTC. It codes for CSVVLAGWAQYF. Variable domain in full (rest from reference TRBV29-1 and TRBJ2-5): SAVISQKPSRDICQRGTSLTIQCQVDSQVTMMFWYRQQPGQSLTLIATANQGSEATYESGFVIDKFPISRPNLTFSTLTVSNMSPEDSSIYLCSVVLAGWAQYFGPGTRLLVL.

Only one count was recorded for this clone. The CDR3 region is CASSVGGGRDTQYF. The CDR3 DNA reads as TGTGCCAGCAGTGTTGGGGGCGGTAGGGATACGCAGTATTTT. The chain combines TRBV27 with TRBJ2-3, with D possibly being TRBD1 (6 bases). The CDR3 contains 14 residues. V lost 5 bases, J lost 6 bases, and 15 bases lay in between. Germline CDR1 is MNHEY and CDR2 is SMNVEV (reference sequence).

This sequence joins TRBV10-3 and TRBJ1-1, with 8 bases fitting TRBD1. The junction had 11 bases not matched to a gene; V was cut back by 5 bases and J by 3 bases. CDR3 size: 16 residues. The germline gives CDR1 ENHRY, CDR2 SYGVKD. The CDR3 region has the DNA TGTGCCATCAGTATTATACCGACAGGGGCGGACACTGAAGCTTTCTTT. This gives the protein CAISIIPTGADTEAFF.

V gene TRBV7-2 combines with J gene TRBJ2-7; D is perhaps TRBD1 (6 bases). Germline V CDR1 and CDR2: SGHTA, FQGNSA. CDR3 length: 15 residues. With 6 bases removed from V and 1 base from J, the gap between germline ends came to 16 bases. DNA of the CDR3: TGTGCCAGCAGTCCAAACCGACAGGCTTCCTACGAGCAGTACTTC. Its protein product is CASSPNRQASYEQYF.

The J gene is TRBJ1-1, the V gene TRBV18; D uncertain. Germline assignment: CDR1 KGHSH and CDR2 LQKENI. This CDR3 region has 13 residues. V was cut by 3 bases and J by 4 bases, with 9 bases left in between. The CDR3 DNA is TGTGCCAGCTCACCGCCTACAGTCACTGAAGCTTTCTTT. Protein sequence: CASSPPTVTEAFF. Full variable domain (remainder filled in from reference TRBV18 and TRBJ1-1): NAGVMQNPRHLVRRRGQEARLRCSPMKGHSHVYWYRQLPEEGLKFMVYLQKENIIDESGMPKERFSAEFPKEGPSILRIQQVVRGDSAAYFCASSPPTVTEAFFGQGTRLTVV.

The CDR3 region is CASTTLTSYGYTF. The CDR3 nucleotides read TGTGCCAGTACTACCCTTACATCCTATGGCTACACCTTC. The gene calls are TRBV19 and TRBJ1-2; D is ambiguous. Trimming took 7 bases from V and 4 from J, leaving 13 bases between them. Germline assignment: CDR1 LNHDA and CDR2 SQIVND (reference sequence). CDR3 length: 13 residues.

The chain couples TRBV7-3 to TRBJ1-1; the D gene is possibly TRBD1 (5 bases). V lost 4 bases, J lost 1 base, and 7 bases lay in between. The CDR3 contains 13 residues. Looked up from germline, CDR1 is SGHTA and CDR2 is FQGTGA. The CDR3 DNA reads TGTGCCAGCAGCTCCGACAGGAACACTGAAGCTTTCTTT. This codes for CASSSDRNTEAFF.

This chain uses TRBV7-9 with TRBJ1-2; 7 bases line up with TRBD1. CDR1 and CDR2 from the germline V gene are SEHNR and FQNEAQ (reference sequence). The CDR3 extends over 16 amino acids. V dropped 1 base and J dropped 0; count of bases not matched to a gene: 5. CDR3 coding DNA: TGTGCCAGCAGCTTAGAAGGGGACAGAGCTAACTATGGCTACACCTTC. This encodes CASSLEGDRANYGYTF.

The rearrangement joins TRBV3-1 (or the pseudogene TRBV3-2) to TRBJ2-7; D is perhaps TRBD2 (5 bases). Germline V gives CDR1 LGHDT, CDR2 YNNKEL (reference sequence). Trimming took off 4 bases at V and 7 bases at J, with 14 bases between the two ends. This CDR3 has 13 residues. CDR3 nucleotide sequence: TGTGCCAGCAGCCCGACACAGTCGGGGGAGCAGTACTTC. It encodes CASSPTQSGEQYF.

This rearrangement joins TRBV28 to TRBJ1-5; D not resolved. Germline values: CDR1 MDHEN, CDR2 SYDVKM. Trimming removed 4 bases at V and 2 bases at J, with 12 bases between. The CDR3 loop spans 15 amino acids. The CDR3 loop is CASSSIGPGNQPQHF. The CDR3 DNA is TGTGCCAGCAGTTCAATAGGCCCCGGCAATCAGCCCCAGCATTTT. Full variable domain (remainder filled in from reference TRBV28 and TRBJ1-5): DVKVTQSSRYLVKRTGEKVFLECVQDMDHENMFWYRQDPGLGLRLIYFSYDVKMKEKGDIPEGYSVSREKKERFSLILESASTNQTSMYLCASSSIGPGNQPQHFGDGTRLSIL.

The rearrangement joins TRBV3-1 (or the pseudogene TRBV3-2) to TRBJ2-7; a possible D gene is TRBD1 (6 bases). Germline V gene data show CDR1 as LGHDT and CDR2 as YNNKEL (reference sequence). Trimming cost V 6 bases and J 2 bases, with 11 bases left between them. The CDR3 sequence is 13 residues long. In DNA form, the CDR3 reads TGTGCCAGCAGTCGACAGGTGACCTACGAGCAGTACTTC. It specifies CASSRQVTYEQYF.

The rearrangement links TRBV19 to TRBJ1-1, with 7 positions matching TRBD1. Germline trimming cut 3 bases from V and 1 base from J; bases unmatched to any gene: 2. The CDR3 totals 14 residues. From germline, CDR1 is LNHDA and CDR2 SQIVND (reference sequence). The chain's CDR3 is CASSMDRRNTEAFF. CDR3 sequence (DNA): TGTGCCAGTAGTATGGACAGGAGGAACACTGAAGCTTTCTTT.

In its sample, this clone was seen once. The chain combines TRBV29-1 with TRBJ2-7; D may be TRBD2 (6 bases). The CDR3 totals 12 residues. Trimming took 2 bases from V and 2 from J, leaving 7 bases between them. CDR1 and CDR2 from the germline V gene are SQVTM and ANQGSEA. DNA of the CDR3: TGCAGCGTTGAATGGGGGGCCTACGAGCAGTACTTC. This translates into CSVEWGAYEQYF.

This clone is a singleton in its sample. The gene calls are TRBV10-3 and TRBJ2-2; maybe TRBD2 (5 bases). Trimming took 6 bases from V and 0 from J, leaving 8 bases between them. The CDR3 length is 14 residues. The germline V gene encodes CDR1 ENHRY and CDR2 SYGVKD. This CDR3 is CAIRSGTNTGELFF. The DNA of the CDR3 is TGTGCCATCAGGAGCGGCACGAACACCGGGGAGCTGTTTTTT.

The J gene is TRBJ2-3, the V gene TRBV24-1; the match to TRBD2 covers 7 bases. V shed 1 base, J shed 6 bases, and the junction held 3 bases outside the gene matches. This CDR3 contains 14 residues. Germline CDR1 is KGHDR and CDR2 is SFDVKD. CDR3 sequence (DNA): TGTGCCACCAGTGATTTATGGCGGGGGGATACGCAGTATTTT. Amino acid sequence: CATSDLWRGDTQYF.

The chain recombines TRBV7-6 with TRBJ2-7; D might be TRBD1 or TRBD2, each matching 6 bases. Trimming stripped 5 bases from V and 6 bases from J, with 17 bases between. CDR1 and CDR2 (germline): SGHVS, FNYEAQ. The CDR3 is 14 amino acids. The CDR3 nucleotides read TGTGCCAGCAGCCCCAAGGGGGGCCGGAGCGAGCAGTACTTC. It specifies CASSPKGGRSEQYF.

This clone was seen once. This rearrangement joins TRBV20-1 to TRBJ1-2; TRBD1 is a possible D gene (5 bases). Trimming cost V 5 bases and J 7 bases, with 8 bases left between them. CDR1 is DFQATT and CDR2 is SNEGSKA in the germline V gene (reference sequence). This CDR3 comprises 10 residues. The CDR3 DNA reads as TGCAGTGCTCCCGGGGGTGGCTACACCTTC. It encodes CSAPGGGYTF.

The sample holds a few counts of this clone. CDR3 region: CASSLFAGGSTDTQYF. In DNA form, the CDR3 reads TGTGCCAGCAGCTTATTTGCGGGAGGTAGCACAGATACGCAGTATTTT. The rearrangement joins TRBV11-2 to TRBJ2-3, with TRBD2 identical over 8 bases. This CDR3 has 16 amino acids. With 2 bases clipped from V and 0 bases from J, the junction kept 4 bases outside the gene matches. Germline assignment: CDR1 SGHAT and CDR2 FQNNGV.

The CDR3 sequence: CAWSRDRRDQPQHF. In DNA form, the CDR3 reads TGTGCCTGGAGCAGGGACAGGCGGGATCAGCCCCAGCATTTT. The rearrangement uses TRBV30 and TRBJ1-5, with 8 bases matching TRBD1. Germline trimming cut 3 bases from V and 5 bases from J; bases unmatched to any gene: 6. There are 14 residues in the CDR3. Germline V gives CDR1 GTSNPN, CDR2 SVGIG (reference sequence).

The chain uses TRBV9 and TRBJ1-6, with 9 bases identical to TRBD1. The CDR3 extends over 17 amino acids. The V segment lost 2 bases and the J segment 10 bases; nucleotides outside the gene matches: 13. CDR1 and CDR2 from the germline V gene are SGDLS and YYNGEE. The CDR3 sequence: CASSVVGRGQGRSPLHF. Written as DNA, the CDR3 is TGTGCCAGCAGCGTGGTGGGCCGGGGACAGGGCCGCTCACCCCTCCACTTT.

This chain connects TRBV12-5 to TRBJ1-4; maybe TRBD1 (6 bases). V lost 0 bases and J lost 6, with 14 bases in between. Germline-derived CDR1 and CDR2 are LGHNT and FRNRAP. This CDR3 contains 16 residues. CDR3 protein: CASGLVQGGRYEKLFF. CDR3 DNA: TGTGCTAGTGGTTTGGTACAGGGAGGACGGTATGAAAAACTGTTTTTT.

In its sample, this clone was seen once. The chain uses TRBV19 and TRBJ1-1; D gene unclear. V was shortened by 5 bases and J by 2 bases, with 9 bases between the two germline ends. The CDR3 extends over 13 amino acids. The V gene's germline CDR1 is LNHDA and CDR2 SQIVND (reference sequence). The CDR3 DNA reads TGTGCCAGTAGTCTCGACGTCAACACTGAAGCTTTCTTT. Its translation: CASSLDVNTEAFF.

The J gene is TRBJ2-2, the V gene TRBV4-2; 10 nucleotides line up with TRBD1. Trimming took 8 bases from V and 7 from J; bases not matched to a gene: 10. Germline lookup yields CDR1 LGHNA and CDR2 YNFKEQ. The CDR3 is 15 residues long. CDR3 region: CASSDGTGDHGELFF. CDR3 coding DNA: TGTGCCAGCTCTGACGGGACAGGGGATCACGGGGAGCTGTTTTTT.